This T cell receptor beta chain was recovered during a study of blood T cell repertoires in COVID-19. Profiled with immunoSEQ multiplex PCR; TCRdb holds only in-frame clones, not every one. The repertoire holds roughly 300,000 clones, with more than 85% as singletons. CDR3 length: 17 residues. In germline, CDR1 is MNHNY, CDR2 SVGAGI (reference sequence). V shed 5 bases and J shed 0 bases, with 18 bases lying between them. The chain has TRBV6-6 and TRBJ2-3, with D possibly TRBD2 on 5 matching bases. Source material: PBMCs or T cells enriched from blood (not recorded which). This clonotype was obtained from a woman aged 30 to 39 who had recovered from COVID-19. CDR3 in DNA: TGTGCCAGCAGTCCTAAGACGGGGTATTCTAGCACAGATACGCAGTATTTT. It yields the protein CASSPKTGYSSTDTQYF.